This T cell receptor (beta chain) emerged from a study of patients and donors after allogeneic stem cell transplantation. V shed 2 bases and J shed 6 bases, with 11 bases lying between them. From germline, CDR1 is ENHRY and CDR2 SYGVKD. The CDR3 extends over 14 amino acids. Using its own MiXCR run on the RT-PCR reads, TCRdb lists one record per CDR3 protein. The sample yields about 10,000 distinct CDR3 sequences, roughly 5.9% seen once. This sequence joins TRBV10-3 and TRBJ2-1, with TRBD1 as a possible D gene (6 bases). The specimen was blood, either unsorted or a sorted T cell fraction (not recorded which). The source is a human donor who was either an allogeneic HSCT recipient or a stem cell or donor lymphocyte infusion donor (not recorded which). It is not recorded whose cells these are; they may come from a transplant donor. This CDR3 reads CAISERTAGNEQFF. The CDR3 nucleotides are TGTGCCATCAGTGAGAGGACAGCCGGCAATGAGCAGTTCTTC.